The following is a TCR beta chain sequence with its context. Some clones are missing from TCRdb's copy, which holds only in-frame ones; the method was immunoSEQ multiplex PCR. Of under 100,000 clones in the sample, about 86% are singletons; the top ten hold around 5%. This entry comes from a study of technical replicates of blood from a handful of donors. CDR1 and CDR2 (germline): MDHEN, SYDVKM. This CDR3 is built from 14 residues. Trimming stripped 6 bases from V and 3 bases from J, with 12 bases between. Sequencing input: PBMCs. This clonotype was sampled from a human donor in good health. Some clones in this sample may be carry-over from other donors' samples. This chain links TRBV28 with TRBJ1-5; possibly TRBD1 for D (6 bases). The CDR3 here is CASSPQGFNQPQHF. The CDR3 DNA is TGTGCCAGCAGCCCCCAGGGGTTCAATCAGCCCCAGCATTTT.